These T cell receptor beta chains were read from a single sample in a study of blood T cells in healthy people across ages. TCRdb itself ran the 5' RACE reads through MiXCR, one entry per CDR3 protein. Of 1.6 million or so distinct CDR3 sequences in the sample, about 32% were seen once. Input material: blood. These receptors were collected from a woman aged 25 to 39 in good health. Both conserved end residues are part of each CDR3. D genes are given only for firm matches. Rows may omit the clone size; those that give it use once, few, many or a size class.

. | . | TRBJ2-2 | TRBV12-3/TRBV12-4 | CASSFIPGAYTGELFF | TGTGCCAGCAGTTTTATCCCAGGGGCATACACCGGGGAGCTGTTTTTT
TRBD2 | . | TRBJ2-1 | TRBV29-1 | CSVDWLAGDNEQFF | TGCAGCGTTGATTGGCTAGCGGGAGACAATGAGCAGTTCTTC
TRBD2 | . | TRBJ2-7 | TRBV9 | CASSAGAPYYEQYF | TGTGCCAGTTCAGCGGGAGCTCCCTACTACGAGCAGTACTTC
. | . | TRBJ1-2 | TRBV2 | CASRLRVYGYTF | TGTGCCAGCCGTCTCAGGGTCTATGGCTACACCTTC
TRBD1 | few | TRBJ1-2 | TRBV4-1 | CASSPRDSRGYTF | TGCGCCAGCAGTCCCCGGGACAGTCGAGGTTACACCTTC
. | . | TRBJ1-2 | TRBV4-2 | CASSQVPGSYGHTF | TGTGCCAGCAGCCAAGTGCCAGGATCCTATGGCCACACCTTC
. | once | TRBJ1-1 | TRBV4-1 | CASSQMTDSTEAFF | TGCGCCAGCAGCCAAATGACAGACAGCACTGAAGCTTTCTTT
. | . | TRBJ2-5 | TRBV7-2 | CASSLMSGQETQYF | TGTGCCAGCAGCTTAATGAGCGGCCAAGAGACCCAGTACTTC
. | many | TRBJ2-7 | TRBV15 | CATSLEGNTGSEQYF | TGTGCCACCAGCCTTGAGGGAAATACTGGTAGCGAGCAGTACTTC
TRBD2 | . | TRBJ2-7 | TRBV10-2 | CASSEGTSGMYEQYF | TGCGCCAGCAGTGAAGGGACTAGCGGGATGTACGAGCAGTACTTC
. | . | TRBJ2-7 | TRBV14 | CASSQDSPDRPTYEQYF | TGTGCCAGCAGCCAAGATTCCCCGGATCGTCCTACCTACGAGCAGTACTTC
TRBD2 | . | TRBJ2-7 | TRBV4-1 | CASSYSGTSGGTIYEQYF | TGCGCCAGCAGCTACTCCGGGACTAGCGGGGGGACCATCTACGAGCAGTACTTC
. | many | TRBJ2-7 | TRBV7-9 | CASSHKSGRYEQYF | TGTGCCAGCAGCCATAAATCAGGGCGGTACGAGCAGTACTTC
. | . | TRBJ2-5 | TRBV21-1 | CASLAVREETQYF | TGTGCCAGCTTAGCGGTCCGGGAAGAGACCCAGTACTTC
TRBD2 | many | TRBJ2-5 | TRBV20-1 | CSASGIWRETGETQYF | TGCAGTGCTAGCGGTATTTGGCGGGAGACGGGAGAGACCCAGTACTTC
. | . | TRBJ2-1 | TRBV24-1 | CATSEGTRASPIEDEQFF | TGTGCCACCAGTGAGGGGACAAGGGCTAGCCCAATTGAGGATGAGCAGTTCTTC
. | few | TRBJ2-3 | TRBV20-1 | CSARDVPTDTQYF | TGCAGTGCTAGAGATGTACCAACAGATACGCAGTATTTT
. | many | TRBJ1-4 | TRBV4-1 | CASSRTGPYNEKLFF | TGCGCCAGCAGTCGCACAGGGCCCTATAATGAAAAACTGTTTTTT
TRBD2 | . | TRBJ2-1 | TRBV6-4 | CASSDIHGGYNEQFF | TGTGCCAGCAGTGACATCCACGGGGGGTACAATGAGCAGTTCTTC
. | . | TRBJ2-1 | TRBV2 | CAGSEVRNEQFF | TGTGCCGGCAGTGAAGTGAGGAATGAGCAGTTTTTC
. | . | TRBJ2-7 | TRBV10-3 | CATRGGQSTVVGHEQYF | TGTGCCACCCGGGGTGGACAGTCGACGGTTGTTGGGCACGAGCAGTACTTC
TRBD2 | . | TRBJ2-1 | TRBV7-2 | CASSLHSGGAYNEQFF | TGTGCCAGCAGCTTGCATAGCGGGGGGGCCTACAATGAGCAGTTCTTC
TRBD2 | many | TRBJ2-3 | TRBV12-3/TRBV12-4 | CASSFGGRGDTQYF | TGTGCCAGCAGTTTCGGCGGGAGAGGAGATACGCAGTATTTT
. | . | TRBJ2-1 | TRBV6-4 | CASAWADRRNEQFF | TGTGCCAGCGCGTGGGCGGATAGGCGCAATGAGCAGTTCTTC
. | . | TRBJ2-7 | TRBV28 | CASSLDGPMDYEQYF | TGTGCCAGCAGCCTGGATGGGCCGATGGACTACGAGCAGTACTTC
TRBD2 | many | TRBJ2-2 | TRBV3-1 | CASSRRTSGDTGELFF | TGTGCCAGCAGCAGACGGACTAGCGGGGACACCGGGGAGCTGTTTTTT
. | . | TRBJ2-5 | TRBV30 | CAWSSGAPETQYF | TGTGCCTGGAGTTCCGGAGCCCCGGAGACCCAGTACTTC
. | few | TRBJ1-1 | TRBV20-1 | CSAYPTGNTEAFF | TGCAGTGCTTATCCCACTGGGAACACTGAAGCTTTCTTT
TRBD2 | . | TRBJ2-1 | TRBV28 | CASGDYSHNEQFF | TGTGCCAGCGGGGACTATTCCCACAATGAGCAGTTCTTC
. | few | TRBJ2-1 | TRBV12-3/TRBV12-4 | CASSLVRTHINEQFF | TGTGCCAGCAGTTTAGTCCGTACCCATATCAATGAGCAGTTCTTC
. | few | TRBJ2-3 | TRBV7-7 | CASSLGKGVTDTQYF | TGTGCCAGCAGCTTAGGGAAGGGGGTCACAGATACGCAGTATTTT